This is a list of T cell receptor beta chains from one sample in a study of OX40 agonist ivuxolimab in advanced cancers. Assay: immunoSEQ multiplex PCR; the TCRdb copy retains only in-frame clones and omits some. The table lists 55,000 to 70,000 clones, roughly 84% of them singletons, with approximately 4.5% in the top ten. The source was CD4+ or CD8+ T cells sorted from blood, collected in a trial of the OX40 agonist ivuxolimab. These TCRs come from an adult with an advanced solid tumor such as melanoma, head and neck, liver or kidney cancer. Each CDR3 is given with its conserved first and last residue. D genes are given only for firm matches. The listing skips clone size in some rows; elsewhere it reads once, few, many or a size class.

v_call	d_call	clone_size	j_call	cdr3_nt	cdr3_aa
TRBV16	.	.	TRBJ1-2	TGTGCCAGCAGCCAATCGGGGAGCGGCAATGGCTACACCTTC	CASSQSGSGNGYTF
TRBV21-1	.	.	TRBJ2-2	TGTGCCAGCAGCAAAGTCGACGCCGGGGAGCTGTTTTTT	CASSKVDAGELFF
TRBV2	.	once	TRBJ2-7	TGTGCCAGCAGTGGGTCCTCCTACGAGCAGTACTTC	CASSGSSYEQYF
TRBV19	.	.	TRBJ1-4	TGTGCCAGTAGTATTTTTAATTCGCCAGGCGGTCTTGAAAAACTGTTTTTT	CASSIFNSPGGLEKLFF
TRBV27	.	.	TRBJ2-1	TGTGCCAGCAGTTTATCTAGGACGAAGTCCTACAATGAGCAGTTCTTC	CASSLSRTKSYNEQFF
TRBV5-1	.	.	TRBJ2-7	TGCGCCAGCAGCTCCGGGCCCTCCTACGAGCAGTACTTC	CASSSGPSYEQYF
TRBV28	.	.	TRBJ2-2	TGTGCCAGCCATGGACAGTCCGCCGGGGAGCTGTTTTTT	CASHGQSAGELFF
TRBV7-9	TRBD1	.	TRBJ1-2	TGTGCCAGCAGCTCAGGGGGGGCAGGTGGCTACACCTTC	CASSSGGAGGYTF
TRBV19	TRBD2	.	TRBJ2-5	TGTGCCAGTAGTCTCCAGAGCGGGGTAGGGGAGACCCAGTACTTC	CASSLQSGVGETQYF
TRBV7-9	.	.	TRBJ2-1	TGTGCCAGCAGCTTTACGGGACTCAGCTACAATGAGCAGTTCTTC	CASSFTGLSYNEQFF
TRBV19	.	.	TRBJ1-2	TGTGCCAGTAGTAAAACCGGGGGGTACTATGGCTACACCTTC	CASSKTGGYYGYTF
TRBV9	.	once	TRBJ2-1	TGTGCCAGCAGCGGGGGCACTAACTACAATGAGCAGTTCTTC	CASSGGTNYNEQFF
TRBV12-5	TRBD2	.	TRBJ2-1	TGTGCTAGTGGTTTTGGGCTGGGGGGGAGGGCCGTCAATGAGCAGTTCTTC	CASGFGLGGRAVNEQFF
TRBV5-1	.	once	TRBJ2-1	TGCGCCAGCAGCTTGTTTTGGGGTGAGCAGTTCTTC	CASSLFWGEQFF
TRBV5-1	TRBD2	.	TRBJ2-1	TGCGCCAGCAGCTTACACCGGACTAGCGGGAGTTACAATGAGCAGTTCTTC	CASSLHRTSGSYNEQFF
TRBV6-5	.	few	TRBJ1-1	TGTGCCAGCAGTTACTCGACCGGGGCCATGAACACTGAAGCTTTCTTT	CASSYSTGAMNTEAFF
TRBV18	.	.	TRBJ2-1	TGTGCCAGCTCACCACCGAATAGAACCTCCTACAATGAGCAGTTCTTC	CASSPPNRTSYNEQFF
TRBV6-5	.	.	TRBJ1-4	TGTGCCACTCGGACAGATGAAAAACTGTTTTTT	CATRTDEKLFF
TRBV6-5	TRBD1	few	TRBJ1-5	TGTGCCAGCAGTCCGGGACAGGGGACTCAGCCCCAGCATTTT	CASSPGQGTQPQHF
TRBV29-1	.	few	TRBJ1-2	TGCAGCGCCGACCTATTAGGAAGGGCCTATGGCTACACCTTC	CSADLLGRAYGYTF
TRBV6-4	TRBD2	.	TRBJ2-1	TGTGCCAGCAGTCCCACTAGCGGCTCCTACAATGAGCAGTTCTTC	CASSPTSGSYNEQFF
TRBV5-5	TRBD2	.	TRBJ2-1	TGTGCCAGCAGCCCTACCCCTAGCGGTGGGGGCAATGAGCAGTTCTTC	CASSPTPSGGGNEQFF
TRBV5-4	.	.	TRBJ2-6	TGTGCCAGCAGCTACACCGGGGCTGGGGCCAACGTCCTGACTTTC	CASSYTGAGANVLTF
TRBV5-4	TRBD1	.	TRBJ1-1	TGTGCCAGCAGCCCTAGGGGGACAGGAGGAGAAGCTTTCTTT	CASSPRGTGGEAFF
TRBV12-5	.	.	TRBJ1-1	TGTGCTAGTGGTTTGGGAGGCACAGGGCCGACGGGCACTGAAGCTTTCTTT	CASGLGGTGPTGTEAFF
TRBV9	TRBD1	.	TRBJ1-4	TGTGCCAGCAGCGTAGGGGAGTGGACAGGGGGCCGGGAAAAACTGTTTTTT	CASSVGEWTGGREKLFF
TRBV19	.	.	TRBJ2-2	TGTGCCAGTAGTGCTGACTGGTTAGGGGAGCTGTTTTTT	CASSADWLGELFF
TRBV6-1	.	large	TRBJ2-7	TGTGCCAGCAGACCCTATGCCTACGAGCAGTACTTC	CASRPYAYEQYF
TRBV6-4	.	.	TRBJ2-3	TGTGCCAGCAGTGAAAGGGTGGCAGATACGCAGTATTTT	CASSERVADTQYF
TRBV30	.	.	TRBJ2-6	TGTGCCTGGGATACAGCTGGGGCCAACGTCCTGACTTTC	CAWDTAGANVLTF
TRBV7-8	TRBD1	.	TRBJ1-6	TGTGCCAGCAGCTTCGGGACAGGGTCTAATTCACCCCTCCACTTT	CASSFGTGSNSPLHF
TRBV7-8	.	.	TRBJ1-6	TGTGCCAGCAGCTTAGCGGGTGGGGGGTCAGGATCACCCCTCCACTTT	CASSLAGGGSGSPLHF
TRBV9	TRBD1	.	TRBJ2-3	TGTGCCAGCAGCGTAGACAGGGGTCCAGATACGCAGTATTTT	CASSVDRGPDTQYF
TRBV6-5	TRBD2	.	TRBJ2-2	TGTGCCAGCAGCCCCGCGGGGGCGAACACCGGGGAGCTGTTTTTT	CASSPAGANTGELFF
TRBV21-1	.	once	TRBJ1-1	TGTGCCAGCAGCAAAGAGGAGGGGGCGAACACTGAAGCTTTCTTT	CASSKEEGANTEAFF
TRBV5-4	.	.	TRBJ2-5	TGTGCCAGCAGCTTGGCCCTTGGGGAGCAAGAGACCCAGTACTTC	CASSLALGEQETQYF
TRBV6-1	.	.	TRBJ2-2	TGTGCCAGCAGGGGGATTCAGGGACCCGGGGAGCTGTTTTTT	CASRGIQGPGELFF
TRBV18	.	.	TRBJ1-5	TGTGCCAGCTCACTACAGGGAGACCCGAATCAGCCCCAGCATTTT	CASSLQGDPNQPQHF
TRBV27	TRBD1	.	TRBJ1-2	TGTGCCAGCAGTTTTGACAGGGACTATGGCTACACCTTC	CASSFDRDYGYTF
TRBV28	.	once	TRBJ1-4	TGTGCCAGCAGCGCCCCCCGGGGGCCTAATGAAAAACTGTTTTTT	CASSAPRGPNEKLFF
TRBV4-2	TRBD2	.	TRBJ2-1	TGTGCCAGCAGCCAATATTGGACTAGCGGGGGGGCCACCTACAATGAGCAGTTCTTC	CASSQYWTSGGATYNEQFF
TRBV11-2	TRBD1	once	TRBJ2-5	TGTGCCAGCAGCCTGGACAGGGCCCGGGGGACCCAGTACTTC	CASSLDRARGTQYF
TRBV29-1	TRBD1	once	TRBJ1-3	TGCAGCGTTCGGACAGGGGGTGGAAACACCATATATTTT	CSVRTGGGNTIYF
TRBV6-5	TRBD1	once	TRBJ1-5	TGTGCCAGCAGCCTGACAGGGGGCGCGGGTCAGCCCCAGCATTTT	CASSLTGGAGQPQHF
TRBV4-1	TRBD1	once	TRBJ1-1	TGCGCCAGCAGCCAAGCTTGGACAGGGGCGAACACTGAAGCTTTCTTT	CASSQAWTGANTEAFF
TRBV5-4	.	.	TRBJ2-1	TGTGCCAGCAGCTTCTTTGGAGGGAACTATAATGAGCAGTTCTTC	CASSFFGGNYNEQFF
TRBV9	TRBD1	.	TRBJ2-5	TGTGCCAGCAGCGCCAGACAGGGTGGTTTAGGAGAGACCCAGTACTTC	CASSARQGGLGETQYF
TRBV29-1	TRBD2	.	TRBJ2-5	TGCAGCGTAGGGACTAGCGCTTGGGGGACGACCCAGTACTTC	CSVGTSAWGTTQYF
TRBV13	TRBD1	.	TRBJ2-5	TGTGCCAGCAGCTCCACAGGGGCAGAGACCCAGTACTTC	CASSSTGAETQYF
TRBV18	.	.	TRBJ1-4	TGTGCCAGCTCACCACAAGCCGAGGCTGCAACTAATGAAAAACTGTTTTTT	CASSPQAEAATNEKLFF
TRBV28	.	.	TRBJ2-7	TGTGCCAGCAGTTTAAAGGCCTCCGAGCAGTACTTC	CASSLKASEQYF
TRBV5-6	.	.	TRBJ2-7	TGTGCCAGCAGCCTACACCCGACTCTAAGTCGATCCTACGAGCAGTACTTC	CASSLHPTLSRSYEQYF
TRBV10-3	.	medium-sized	TRBJ1-1	TGTGCCATCATGGGCTCCGGGAGGAACACTGAAGCTTTCTTT	CAIMGSGRNTEAFF
TRBV6-1	TRBD2	.	TRBJ2-1	TGTGCCAGCAGTTCCGGGACTAGCGGGAGTAATGAGCAGTTCTTC	CASSSGTSGSNEQFF
TRBV9	.	.	TRBJ1-2	TGTGCCAGCAGCGTCGAATTAGAACCTAGCAGAGACTATGGCTACACCTTC	CASSVELEPSRDYGYTF
TRBV29-1	TRBD1	.	TRBJ1-4	TGCAGCGTCGACAGGGGGGGAAATGAAAAACTGTTTTTT	CSVDRGGNEKLFF
TRBV25-1	TRBD2	.	TRBJ2-7	TGTGCCAGCAGAGGACTAGCGGGAAACTACGAGCAGTACTTC	CASRGLAGNYEQYF
TRBV5-1	.	.	TRBJ2-5	TGCGCCAGCAGCTTGGGGGGTGGAGGGGTCAAAGAGACCCAGTACTTC	CASSLGGGGVKETQYF
TRBV11-2	.	.	TRBJ2-6	TGTGCCAGCACCCTCCCTGGGGCCAACGTCCTGACTTTC	CASTLPGANVLTF
TRBV19	TRBD1	.	TRBJ1-5	TGTGCCAGTAGTGCCCGGACAGGTGGGAGCAATCAGCCCCAGCATTTT	CASSARTGGSNQPQHF